A single sample gave rise to the 29 T cell receptor beta chains below, sequenced in a study of early T cells in non-severe SARS-CoV-2 infection (dated by TCRdb to about 2021). The library came from 5' RACE. The sequencer was a NextSeq 500. Using fastp trimming at Q25 and MiXCR clonotype assembly, TCRdb reanalyzed the public sequencing data and kept in-frame beta chains. One record per CDR3 amino acid sequence lists the most common genes and DNA. The sample profile shows 99,000 or so distinct CDR3 sequences; 15% to 20% of them were found once. The biggest ten clones account for over 1% of the sample. The sample comprised whole blood. Source of these receptors: an adult who was a healthcare worker with PCR-confirmed SARS-CoV-2 infection or an uninfected control (not recorded which).

Many counts were recorded for this clonotype. V is TRBV7-2 and J is TRBJ2-1; 10 bases match TRBD2. CDR1 is SGHTA and CDR2 is FQGNSA in the germline V gene. The CDR3 sequence is 16 residues long. The J segment lost 0 bases and the V segment lost 2 bases, leaving 1 base of the junction unmatched. CDR3 region: CASSLSSGSSYNEQFF. In DNA, the CDR3 is TGTGCCAGCAGCTTATCTAGCGGGAGCTCCTACAATGAGCAGTTCTTC.

This clonotype was counted a few times. The rearrangement joins TRBV20-1 to TRBJ1-6; TRBD1 is a possible D gene (6 bases). There are 15 residues in the CDR3. The germline gives CDR1 DFQATT, CDR2 SNEGSKA (reference sequence). Trimming removed 3 bases at V and 7 bases at J, with 16 bases between. The CDR3 sequence is CSARLGQNGNSPLHF. CDR3 in DNA: TGCAGTGCTAGGCTCGGACAGAACGGCAATTCACCCCTCCACTTT.

The chain recombines TRBV7-8 with TRBJ1-1, with D tentatively TRBD1 (5 bases). The CDR3 has 14 residues. Per germline, CDR1 SGHVS and CDR2 FQNEAQ. The V end lost 4 bases, the J end lost 1 base, and 10 bases lay between the germline ends. CDR3 nucleotide sequence: TGTGCCAGCAGCTGGATACAGGAGAACACTGAAGCTTTCTTT. Translated: CASSWIQENTEAFF.

In this sample, this clonotype turned up a few times. This chain links TRBV11-2 with TRBJ2-5; a weak D match, TRBD2 (5 bases). The CDR3 runs to 15 residues. V was cut by 3 bases and J by 3 bases, with 14 bases left in between. Germline V lookup: CDR1 SGHAT, CDR2 FQNNGV. CDR3 amino acids: CASSFFNPGKETQYF. In DNA, the CDR3 is TGTGCCAGCAGCTTCTTCAACCCGGGGAAAGAGACCCAGTACTTC.

This clonotype was found a few times. The V call is TRBV5-1, the J call TRBJ2-1, with 10 bases matching TRBD2. The ends lost 5 bases at V and 5 bases at J; junction bases unmatched: 10. Germline V gene data show CDR1 as SGHRS and CDR2 as YFSETQ. This CDR3 is 16 amino acids long. The CDR3 is CASRGHAGLADNEQFF. As DNA, the CDR3 is TGCGCCAGCAGAGGACACGCTGGACTAGCGGACAATGAGCAGTTCTTC.

The rearrangement uses TRBV28 and TRBJ2-7, with D hard to call. This CDR3 comprises 13 residues. Trimming left V 8 bases short and J 1 base short, with 12 bases between. The germline V gene encodes CDR1 MDHEN and CDR2 SYDVKM. The CDR3, as DNA: TGTGCCAGCTACGGCAGGATATCCTACGAGCAGTACTTC. This gives the protein CASYGRISYEQYF.

The chain employs TRBV7-9 and TRBJ2-5; a possible D gene is TRBD2 (6 bases). V was shortened by 5 bases and J by 1 base, with 17 bases between the two germline ends. This CDR3 is built from 16 residues. Germline V gene sequence: CDR1 SEHNR, CDR2 FQNEAQ (reference sequence). The CDR3 is CASSAQKTGGQETQYF. In DNA form, the CDR3 reads TGTGCCAGCAGCGCACAAAAAACCGGGGGCCAAGAGACCCAGTACTTC.

V is TRBV27 and J is TRBJ2-7; TRBD1 might be the D (5 bases). CDR1 is MNHEY, CDR2 SMNVEV, per germline (reference sequence). The V end was cut by 6 bases, the J end by 6 bases, with 15 bases between. The CDR3 spans 13 residues. CDR3 region: CASRRTRPTEQYF. In DNA form, the CDR3 reads TGTGCCAGCAGAAGGACAAGGCCTACCGAGCAGTACTTC.

Details on this clonotype: One junction end disagrees with the germline gene, perhaps due to a read error. The J gene is TRBJ2-7, the V gene TRBV11-2; a weak D match, TRBD2 (5 bases). Germline values: CDR1 SGHAT, CDR2 FQNNGV. The CDR3 has 11 amino acids. This CDR3 is CASSVLRERYF. The CDR3 nucleotides read TGTGCCAGCAGTGTGTTGAGGGAGCGGTACTTC.

This rearrangement joins TRBV5-1 to TRBJ2-2; D is possibly TRBD1 (6 bases). V was cut by 4 bases and J by 3 bases, with 13 bases left in between. The CDR3 runs 15 residues. CDR1 is SGHRS, CDR2 YFSETQ, per germline. For the CDR3, the DNA is TGCGCCAGCAGCCCCCAGGGGACCGACACCGGGGAGCTGTTTTTT. This gives the protein CASSPQGTDTGELFF.

This clonotype appeared a few times. CDR3 DNA sequence: TGCAGCACCGCCCGGGACGGCTACACCTTC. This codes for CSTARDGYTF. The chain employs TRBV29-1 and TRBJ1-2, with D possibly TRBD1 on 5 matching bases. From germline, CDR1 is SQVTM and CDR2 ANQGSEA. The germline V and J ends were trimmed by 8 bases and 8 bases, with 12 bases remaining between them. The CDR3 runs to 10 residues.

The chain couples TRBV5-5 to TRBJ2-3, with 10 bases matching TRBD2. The V segment lost 3 bases and the J segment 2 bases; nucleotides outside the gene matches: 15. Looked up from germline, CDR1 is SGHKS and CDR2 is YYEKEE (reference sequence). This CDR3 has 19 residues. CDR3 bases: TGTGCCAGCAGCTCACTTTTTATCCCGGGACTAGCGATCACAGATACGCAGTATTTT. The encoded protein is CASSSLFIPGLAITDTQYF.

This chain links TRBV10-3 with TRBJ2-7; D is possibly TRBD1 (5 bases). CDR1 is ENHRY, CDR2 SYGVKD, per germline. Deletions cut 8 bases from V and 5 bases from J, with 22 bases between. The CDR3 is 15 residues long. CDR3 loop: CAIQPGSRGSDEQYF. CDR3 nucleotide sequence: TGTGCCATCCAGCCCGGATCAAGGGGATCGGACGAGCAGTACTTC.

This clonotype has just a few counts. The chain links TRBV28 to TRBJ2-3; no clear D. Trimming took 6 bases from V and 8 from J, leaving 9 bases between them. The CDR3 sequence is 11 residues long. Per germline, CDR1 MDHEN and CDR2 SYDVKM. The CDR3 is CASSPLGTQYF. The CDR3 bases are TGTGCCAGCAGCCCCTTAGGTACGCAGTATTTT. Full variable domain (rest looked up from reference TRBV28 and TRBJ2-3): DVKVTQSSRYLVKRTGEKVFLECVQDMDHENMFWYRQDPGLGLRLIYFSYDVKMKEKGDIPEGYSVSREKKERFSLILESASTNQTSMYLCASSPLGTQYFGPGTRLTVL.

This chain links TRBV27 with TRBJ1-1; 9 nucleotides line up with TRBD1. V shed 4 bases and J 5 bases; nucleotides not matched to a gene: 11. This CDR3 region has 16 residues. Germline CDR1 MNHEY, CDR2 SMNVEV (reference sequence). CDR3 DNA sequence: TGTGCCAGCAGTTCACCCAAAGACAGGGGGGGAACTGAAGCTTTCTTT. This gives the protein CASSSPKDRGGTEAFF.

In DNA, the CDR3 is TGTGCCAGCAGCCTGGACAGGGTCGGTTTACAGCCCCAGCATTTT. Residues: CASSLDRVGLQPQHF. This chain uses TRBV5-5 with TRBJ1-5, with TRBD1 matching 8 bases. With V trimmed by 4 bases and J by 7 bases, 10 bases remained unmatched. CDR3 length: 15 amino acids. Germline lookup yields CDR1 SGHKS and CDR2 YYEKEE (reference sequence).

The rearrangement uses TRBV7-2 and TRBJ2-7; D is perhaps TRBD1 (6 bases). This CDR3 is built from 14 residues. Trimming removed 5 bases from V and 4 bases from J, with 15 bases in between. CDR1 and CDR2 from the germline V gene are SGHTA and FQGNSA. CDR3 sequence reads: CASSRDNQLYEQYF. CDR3 DNA sequence: TGTGCCAGCAGCCGGGACAACCAACTTTACGAGCAGTACTTC.

J is TRBJ1-1 and V is TRBV12-3 or TRBV12-4; D might be TRBD1 (5 bases). CDR3 length: 12 residues. The V end was cut by 6 bases, the J end by 3 bases, with 8 bases between. The CDR3 loop reads CASSRDHTEAFF. The CDR3 DNA reads as TGTGCCAGCAGCAGGGACCACACTGAAGCTTTCTTT.

The CDR3 loop is CASSKQGGTGELFF. DNA for the CDR3: TGTGCCAGTAGTAAGCAGGGCGGGACCGGGGAGCTGTTTTTT. This chain connects TRBV19 to TRBJ2-2; possibly TRBD1 or TRBD2 for D (5 bases each). The CDR3 is made up of 14 amino acids. V was pared by 4 bases and J by 5 bases, with 11 bases between. Germline V gives CDR1 LNHDA, CDR2 SQIVND (reference sequence).

The V call is TRBV2, the J call TRBJ2-1; D is uncertain. CDR3 length equals 13 residues. Germline CDR1 SNHLY, CDR2 FYNNEI. The V and J ends lost 7 bases and 2 bases respectively, with 9 bases between them. The CDR3 sequence: CASKGQTYNEQFF. CDR3 in DNA: TGTGCCAGCAAGGGTCAGACCTACAATGAGCAGTTCTTC.

Only a few counts were recorded for this clonotype. The V call is TRBV6-6, the J call TRBJ2-2; 9 bases are shared with TRBD1. This CDR3 region has 14 residues. The junction had 2 bases not matched to a gene; V was cut back by 2 bases and J by 7 bases. The germline gives CDR1 MNHNY, CDR2 SVGAGI (reference sequence). As DNA, the CDR3 is TGTGCCAGCAGTTACACAGGGGGCTTCGGGGAGCTGTTTTTT. Translation: CASSYTGGFGELFF.

This clonotype came up a few times. The V gene is TRBV7-8, the J gene TRBJ2-3; TRBD1 is a possible D gene (7 bases). Germline V gene data show CDR1 as SGHVS and CDR2 as FQNEAQ. This CDR3 is 16 amino acids long. V lost 4 bases, J lost 7 bases, and 21 bases lay in between. CDR3 nucleotide sequence: TGTGCCAGCAGCTCAGGGGGAGGACTGAGCCGAAATACGCAGTATTTT. Residues: CASSSGGGLSRNTQYF.

This clonotype was found a few times. J is TRBJ2-5 and V is TRBV7-9; tentatively, D is TRBD1 or TRBD2 (5 bases each). V was shortened by 1 base and J by 3 bases, with 9 bases between the two germline ends. Germline V CDR1 and CDR2: SEHNR, FQNEAQ (reference sequence). The CDR3 is 14 amino acids. The CDR3 region has the DNA TGTGCCAGCAGCTTAGTGGGACGGGAAGAGACCCAGTACTTC. This sequence encodes CASSLVGREETQYF.

The V call is TRBV5-1, the J call TRBJ2-7; D is unresolved. Trimming stripped 3 bases from V and 5 bases from J, with 6 bases between. The CDR3 has 11 amino acids. CDR1 is SGHRS, CDR2 YFSETQ, per germline. CDR3 in DNA: TGCGCCAGCAGCTCTTCAAACGAGCAGTACTTC. Translation gives CASSSSNEQYF. Drawing the rest from reference TRBV5-1 and TRBJ2-7, the complete variable domain is KAGVTQTPRYLIKTRGQQVTLSCSPISGHRSVSWYQQTPGQGLQFLFEYFSETQRNKGNFPGRFSGRQFSNSRSEMNVSTLELGDSALYLCASSSSNEQYFGPGTRLTVT.

This clonotype was detected a few times. The genes are TRBV7-2 and TRBJ2-7, with 9 bases lining up with TRBD1. Trimming cost V 5 bases and J 3 bases; bases outside gene matches: 8. The CDR3 is made up of 15 amino acids. Germline V gene lookup returns CDR1 SGHTA and CDR2 FQGNSA. The DNA of the CDR3 is TGTGCCAGCAGCCTCGGCGGGACAGGGATCTACGAGCAGTACTTC. This encodes CASSLGGTGIYEQYF.

This clonotype was observed a handful of times. J is TRBJ1-5 and V is TRBV7-8, with D perhaps TRBD1 (6 bases). The V gene's germline CDR1 is SGHVS and CDR2 FQNEAQ. This CDR3 is 14 amino acids long. With 2 bases removed from V and 4 bases from J, the gap between germline ends came to 9 bases. CDR3 bases: TGTGCCAGCAGCTTACGGGGGACAAATCAGCCCCAGCATTTT. This codes for CASSLRGTNQPQHF. The full variable domain, rest sourced from reference TRBV7-8 and TRBJ1-5, is GAGVSQSPRYKVAKRGQDVALRCDPISGHVSLFWYQQALGQGPEFLTYFQNEAQLDKSGLPSDRFFAERPEGSVSTLKIQRTQQEDSAVYLCASSLRGTNQPQHFGDGTRLSIL.

The chain joins TRBV4-3 to TRBJ2-2, with TRBD2 as a possible D gene (5 bases). The CDR3 consists of 14 residues. Germline CDR1 LGHNA, CDR2 YSLEER. Between the trimmed V and J ends, which lost 0 bases and 5 bases, there was a span of 7 bases. Written as DNA, the CDR3 is TGCGCCAGCAGCCAAGAGCCGGGAACCGGGGAGCTGTTTTTT. Its translation is CASSQEPGTGELFF.

This sequence joins TRBV19 and TRBJ2-3; D remains ambiguous. The germline gives CDR1 LNHDA, CDR2 SQIVND (reference sequence). V lost 5 bases and J 4 bases, leaving 16 bases between the germline ends. The CDR3 consists of 15 residues. The CDR3 here is CASSDQTLSADTQYF. The CDR3 DNA is TGTGCCAGTAGTGACCAGACACTATCGGCAGATACGCAGTATTTT.

CDR3 nucleotides: TGTGCCAGCACCCCCTTTCTTGGGACGGAATCCTCTGGGGCCAACGTCCTGACTTTC. Its translation: CASTPFLGTESSGANVLTF. The rearrangement joins TRBV6-2 or TRBV6-3 to TRBJ2-6; the D gene could be TRBD1 or TRBD2 (5 bases each). V lost 7 bases and J lost 0, with 22 bases in between. This CDR3 comprises 19 residues. Germline V gene data show CDR1 as MNHEY and CDR2 as SVGEGT.